The 14 T cell receptor beta chains below all came from one sample that was sequenced in a study of T cell clones after liver transplantation. The assay was immunoSEQ multiplex PCR, and TCRdb's table has in-frame clones only and misses some. The sample has 50,000 to 55,000 clones, 65% to 80% seen once. Specimen: CD4+ T cells from blood, collected 54 months after liver transplant. These receptor sequences come from a human patient who received a liver transplant. These T cells may partly come from the graft donor.

The V and J genes are TRBV30 and TRBJ2-7; 7 nucleotides match TRBD2. CDR3 length: 11 residues. The J segment lost 0 bases and the V segment lost 8 bases, leaving 1 base of the junction unmatched. Germline CDR1 and CDR2: GTSNPN and SVGIG (reference sequence). CDR3 loop: CAGGVSYEQYF. The DNA for the CDR3 is TGTGCCGGGGGGGTCTCCTACGAGCAGTACTTC.

This sequence joins TRBV9 and TRBJ2-2; no clear D gene. V lost 0 bases and J lost 6, with 12 bases in between. The germline CDR1 and CDR2 sequences are SGDLS and YYNGEE. This CDR3 spans 15 amino acids. As DNA, the CDR3 is TGTGCCAGCAGCGTAGGAGTTAGTCCGGCCGGGGAGCTGTTTTTT. This translates into CASSVGVSPAGELFF.

This chain links TRBV5-5 with TRBJ2-1; 8 bases are shared with TRBD2. With V trimmed by 4 bases and J by 8 bases, 5 bases remained unmatched. CDR1 and CDR2 (germline): SGHKS, YYEKEE (reference sequence). The CDR3 sequence is 13 residues long. CDR3: CASSPGRGDEQFF. The CDR3 DNA sequence: TGTGCCAGCAGCCCGGGGCGGGGGGATGAGCAGTTCTTC.

The rearrangement uses TRBV6-1 and TRBJ1-2; no clear D gene. The V and J ends lost 5 bases and 0 bases respectively, with 7 bases between them. The CDR3 totals 13 residues. The germline gives CDR1 MNHNS, CDR2 SASEGT. For the CDR3, the DNA is TGTGCCAGCAGTCAAGGCGCTAACTATGGCTACACCTTC. Protein: CASSQGANYGYTF.

This sequence joins TRBV2 and TRBJ2-1; TRBD1 aligns across 7 bases. With 6 bases clipped from V and 8 bases from J, the junction kept 10 bases outside the gene matches. This CDR3 comprises 14 residues. Germline V CDR1 and CDR2: SNHLY, FYNNEI. CDR3 sequence (DNA): TGTGCCAGCAGGCCGGGACAGACCTTCGATGAGCAGTTCTTC. Protein: CASRPGQTFDEQFF.

The V and J genes are TRBV28 and TRBJ2-1; 8 bases map to TRBD1. This CDR3 spans 14 amino acids. CDR1 is MDHEN and CDR2 is SYDVKM in the germline V gene. The trim removed 7 bases at V and 8 bases at J, leaving 10 bases unmatched. CDR3 nucleotides: TGTGCCAGCAACCCGAGGACAGGGACGGATGAGCAGTTCTTC. Amino acids: CASNPRTGTDEQFF.

The rearrangement joins TRBV9 to TRBJ2-2; TRBD2 agrees at 10 bases. The CDR3 loop spans 15 amino acids. With V trimmed by 4 bases and J by 4 bases, 4 bases remained unmatched. From germline, CDR1 is SGDLS and CDR2 YYNGEE. The CDR3 is CASSKRGGATGELFF. CDR3 DNA sequence: TGTGCCAGCAGCAAGCGGGGGGGCGCCACCGGGGAGCTGTTTTTT.

The chain employs TRBV30 and TRBJ2-2; D gene unclear. The CDR3 spans 13 residues. Germline V gene data show CDR1 as GTSNPN and CDR2 as SVGIG (reference sequence). V lost 0 bases, J lost 6 bases, and 8 bases lay in between. DNA of the CDR3: TGTGCCTGGAGTGTATACCGGGCCGGGGAGCTGTTTTTT. Translating it yields CAWSVYRAGELFF. Based on the CDR3 plus reference TRBV30 and TRBJ2-2, the full variable domain is SQTIHQWPATLVQPVGSPLSLECTVEGTSNPNLYWYRQAAGRGLQLLFYSVGIGQISSEVPQNLSASRPQDRQFILSSKKLLLSDSGFYLCAWSVYRAGELFFGEGSRLTVL.

The chain recombines TRBV28 with TRBJ1-4, with 7 positions matching TRBD1. The CDR3 totals 15 residues. The junction had 6 bases not matched to a gene; V was cut back by 3 bases and J by 5 bases. Per germline, CDR1 MDHEN and CDR2 SYDVKM. In nucleotides, the CDR3 is TGTGCCAGCAGTTTCGGTGACAGGGCAAATGAAAAACTGTTTTTT. This encodes CASSFGDRANEKLFF.

This chain links TRBV29-1 with TRBJ2-5, with D unclear. Looked up from germline, CDR1 is SQVTM and CDR2 is ANQGSEA. This CDR3 has 11 amino acids. With 8 bases removed from V and 5 bases from J, the gap between germline ends came to 12 bases. CDR3 DNA sequence: TGCAGCACCTGGGCTGGGGAGACCCAGTACTTC. It encodes CSTWAGETQYF.

The chain uses TRBV19 and TRBJ2-2; 10 nucleotides agree with TRBD1. V gave up 6 bases and J gave up 3 bases; unmatched junction bases: 1. Germline V gene data show CDR1 as LNHDA and CDR2 as SQIVND (reference sequence). The CDR3 is 14 amino acids. For the CDR3, the DNA is TGTGCCAGTAGGACAGGGGGCCACACCGGGGAGCTGTTTTTT. It translates to CASRTGGHTGELFF.

The chain couples TRBV5-4 to TRBJ1-2, with 9 bases lining up with TRBD1. V dropped 5 bases and J dropped 3; count of bases not matched to a gene: 2. The CDR3 runs to 13 residues. Per the germline V gene, CDR1 is SGHNT and CDR2 is YYREEE (reference sequence). The CDR3 loop reads CASSWTGDYGYTF. CDR3 coding DNA: TGTGCCAGCAGTTGGACAGGGGACTATGGCTACACCTTC.

In its sample, this clone was seen once. This chain uses TRBV6-5 with TRBJ2-5; D is uncertain. V shed 2 bases and J shed 1 base, with 11 bases lying between them. CDR1 and CDR2 (germline): MNHEY, SVGAGI. The CDR3 length is 15 residues. The chain's CDR3 is CASSYGPLTQETQYF. The DNA of the CDR3 is TGTGCCAGCAGTTACGGACCGCTCACCCAAGAGACCCAGTACTTC.

The J gene is TRBJ1-2, the V gene TRBV18; TRBD1 is a possible D gene (6 bases). In germline, CDR1 is KGHSH, CDR2 LQKENI. V gave up 4 bases and J gave up 10 bases, with 25 bases separating them. CDR3 length equals 16 residues. The CDR3: CASSQPRTGNPTPYTF. In DNA form, the CDR3 reads TGTGCCAGCTCACAACCAAGAACAGGGAACCCCACTCCCTACACCTTC.